This T cell receptor (beta chain) was sequenced for a study of T cell changes during pregnancy in multiple sclerosis. CDR1 SGHRS and CDR2 YFSETQ come from the germline V gene. Unmatched junction bases numbered 5, after V lost 2 bases and J lost 3 bases. This CDR3 is built from 15 residues. Only in-frame clones appear in the TCRdb table, and some are missing; sequencing was by immunoSEQ multiplex PCR. The table shows 52,000 or so clones, with around 90% occurring only once. The chain has TRBV5-1 and TRBJ2-1; 7 nucleotides match TRBD2. Sequenced material: CD4+ T cells from peripheral blood mononuclear cells, taken in the second trimester of pregnancy. The sequence derives from a female donor with multiple sclerosis, enrolled in a pregnancy study. CDR3 DNA: TGCGCCAGCAGCTTAGCGGGATCCGACTACAATGAGCAGTTCTTC. Protein: CASSLAGSDYNEQFF. The variable domain in full, completed from reference TRBV5-1 and TRBJ2-1, reads KAGVTQTPRYLIKTRGQQVTLSCSPISGHRSVSWYQQTPGQGLQFLFEYFSETQRNKGNFPGRFSGRQFSNSRSEMNVSTLELGDSALYLCASSLAGSDYNEQFFGPGTRLTVL.